The source of this TCR beta chain is a study of glioma-infiltrating T cells after dendritic cell vaccination. Worth noting for this clone: Its antigen is unidentified.

Libraries were prepared by immunoSEQ multiplex PCR; TCRdb keeps only in-frame clonotypes and omits some of them. Of under 100,000 clones listed, more than 75% were seen once; the top ten hold under 3%. There are 15 residues in the CDR3. Germline V gene lookup returns CDR1 MNHEY and CDR2 SVGAGI. The trim removed 6 bases at V and 4 bases at J, leaving 12 bases unmatched. The study, taken as a whole, reports: Only a small number of patients had complete blood and tumor samples.

This receptor was taken from a human donor with glioblastoma. Material: blood, obtained before dendritic cell vaccination. The V gene is TRBV6-5, the J gene TRBJ2-7, with TRBD1 matching 7 bases. The CDR3 here is CASSKDRVAIYEQYF. In DNA form, the CDR3 reads TGTGCCAGCAGCAAAGACAGGGTCGCGATATACGAGCAGTACTTC.